Here is one TCR beta chain with its context. Generated by immunoSEQ multiplex PCR, the TCRdb table keeps only in-frame clones and is missing some. In the table there are nearly 500,000 clones, 76% of which are singletons. There were no recent acute infections or vaccinations among the donors, who were healthy HIV-negative adults. The donors were all Caucasian adults (living in Nashville, Tennessee). Unsorted material relied on approximately 100 million PBMCs as the source of genomic DNA. CDR1 and CDR2 (germline): MNHNY, SVGAGI (reference sequence). The J segment lost 4 bases and the V segment lost 6 bases, leaving 5 bases of the junction unmatched. CDR3 length: 14 amino acids. These data belong to a study of shared clonotypes between healthy human individuals.

The V gene is TRBV6-6, the J gene TRBJ1-2; 10 bases are shared with TRBD1. The TCR originated in a woman in her forties in good health. Some clones in this sample may be carry-over from other donors' samples. Sample: PBMCs. CDR3 in amino acids: CASRTGGGPYGYTF. In nucleotides, the CDR3 is TGTGCCAGCAGGACAGGGGGCGGCCCCTATGGCTACACCTTC.